This T cell receptor beta chain emerged from a study of CD8 T cells in ankylosing spondylitis. Germline CDR1 and CDR2: SGHTA and FQGNSA. J was trimmed by 2 bases and V by 6 bases; bases with no gene match: 14. This CDR3 has 17 amino acids. For TCR beta, libraries came from quantitative 5'-RACE with molecular barcodes. MiXCR, run by TCRdb on the 5' RACE reads, gives a single entry per CDR3 protein. The sample yields around 450,000 distinct CDR3 sequences, roughly a quarter seen once. Overall study results and limits: Within matched ankylosing spondylitis synovial fluid, disease-linked clones were reportedly significantly enriched. Seemingly characteristic of ankylosing spondylitis blood was a TCR beta motif consisting of under ten highly homologous variants. CD8+ by phenotype, disease-linked clones were relatively rare in peripheral blood.

This clonotype was counted only a few times. Its antigen is unknown. The sample was blood, either unsorted or a sorted T cell fraction (not recorded which). J is TRBJ2-3 and V is TRBV7-2; TRBD1 matches 7 bases. This TCR came from a male donor with ankylosing spondylitis. The CDR3, as DNA: TGTGCCAGCAGTTCCATCTCCTCGACAGGGTACACAGATACGCAGTATTTT. Translation: CASSSISSTGYTDTQYF.